These T cell receptor beta chains were read from a single sample in a study. TCRdb passed the 5' RACE reads through MiXCR, listing each CDR3 protein once. The table has about 40,000 distinct CDR3 sequences, approximately 20% seen once. Sequencing was performed on naive CD4+ T cells sorted from a lymph node. These receptors originate from a female donor with breast cancer. Each CDR3 is given with its conserved first and last residue. The D gene is left open where the match is weak. Size values are once, few and many counts, or a class for expanded clones, and some rows have none.

d_gene	v_gene	abundance	j_gene	CDR3aa	CDR3nt
NA	TRBV5-1	NA	TRBJ2-2	CASFQSSADTGELFF	TGCGCCAGCTTCCAAAGCAGCGCGGACACCGGGGAGCTGTTTTTT
NA	TRBV20-1	NA	TRBJ2-7	CSALVRSYEQYF	TGCAGTGCTCTAGTCAGGAGCTACGAGCAGTACTTC
TRBD2	TRBV6-2/TRBV6-3	few	TRBJ2-1	CASSYVTSGIINNEQFF	TGTGCCAGCAGTTATGTGACTAGCGGGATAATAAACAATGAGCAGTTCTTC
NA	TRBV4-3	NA	TRBJ1-1	CASSQEARDRYTEAFF	TGCGCCAGCAGCCAAGAGGCCCGGGACCGATACACTGAAGCTTTCTTT
NA	TRBV21-1	NA	TRBJ2-5	CASSKAGRAKETQYF	TGTGCCAGCAGCAAAGCGGGGCGGGCCAAAGAGACCCAGTACTTC
NA	TRBV2	NA	TRBJ2-7	CASGLLRGEQYF	TGTGCCAGCGGCCTACTACGCGGCGAGCAGTACTTC
NA	TRBV7-8	NA	TRBJ1-1	CASSLRSARNTEAFF	TGTGCCAGCAGCTTACGGTCGGCGAGAAACACTGAAGCTTTCTTT
NA	TRBV18	few	TRBJ2-2	CASSPPGQPNTGELFF	TGTGCCAGCTCACCACCGGGCCAGCCGAACACCGGGGAGCTGTTTTTT
NA	TRBV20-1	many	TRBJ1-5	CSAGRGYSNQPQHF	TGCAGTGCTGGCCGGGGTTATAGCAATCAGCCCCAGCATTTT
TRBD2	TRBV10-3	many	TRBJ2-7	CAITAGRASSYEQYF	TGTGCCATCACTGCAGGGAGGGCTAGCTCCTACGAGCAGTACTTC
NA	TRBV5-5	many	TRBJ1-1	CASSPEGLVGMGPAFF	TGTGCCAGCAGCCCCGAAGGTCTCGTAGGGATGGGGCCGGCTTTCTTT
TRBD1	TRBV6-2/TRBV6-3	many	TRBJ1-5	CASRDRGLQPQHF	TGTGCCAGCAGGGACAGGGGGCTTCAGCCCCAGCATTTT
NA	TRBV18	few	TRBJ1-1	CASSSGLRNTEAFF	TGTGCCAGCTCATCGGGACTTCGGAACACTGAAGCTTTCTTT
TRBD2	TRBV7-2	few	TRBJ2-2	CASSFSGRTNGELFF	TGTGCCAGCAGCTTTAGCGGGAGGACGAACGGGGAGCTGTTTTTT
NA	TRBV18	few	TRBJ2-7	CASTQGQNYEQYF	TGTGCCAGCACCCAGGGGCAGAACTACGAGCAGTACTTC
NA	TRBV7-8	few	TRBJ2-7	CASSLLDEQYF	TGTGCCAGCAGCTTATTAGACGAGCAGTACTTC
NA	TRBV7-2	many	TRBJ2-6	CASSRQYSGANVLTF	TGTGCCAGCAGCCGCCAGTACTCTGGGGCCAACGTCCTGACTTTC
TRBD1	TRBV5-1	many	TRBJ1-1	CASSLRGQEGTEAFF	TGCGCCAGCAGCTTAAGAGGACAGGAGGGGACTGAAGCTTTCTTT
NA	TRBV25-1	few	TRBJ1-2	CASSEYDYGYTF	TGTGCCAGCAGTGAATATGACTATGGCTACACCTTC
NA	TRBV20-1	NA	TRBJ1-5	CSARDPAGHSQPQHF	TGCAGTGCTAGAGATCCGGCAGGGCACAGTCAGCCCCAGCATTTT
NA	TRBV4-3	NA	TRBJ2-7	CASSQAHKGSVEQYF	TGCGCCAGCAGCCAAGCGCATAAAGGGTCGGTCGAGCAGTACTTC
TRBD1	TRBV7-2	NA	TRBJ1-2	CASSLGDRPRMGYTF	TGTGCCAGCAGCTTAGGGGACAGGCCACGTATGGGCTACACCTTC
NA	TRBV30	NA	TRBJ1-1	CAWSSPPDIPNTEAFF	TGTGCCTGGAGTTCCCCCCCGGACATACCGAACACTGAAGCTTTCTTT
NA	TRBV10-1	NA	TRBJ1-1	CASRMGENTEAFF	TGCGCCAGCCGAATGGGTGAGAACACTGAAGCTTTCTTT
NA	TRBV7-2	many	TRBJ1-5	CASTLSPHNSNQPQHF	TGTGCCAGCACCCTGAGTCCCCACAATAGCAATCAGCCCCAGCATTTT
NA	TRBV29-1	NA	TRBJ1-1	CSVAETPLSEAFF	TGCAGCGTTGCGGAAACCCCCCTTTCTGAAGCTTTCTTT
NA	TRBV5-6	NA	TRBJ2-1	CASSFSFSNEQSF	TGTGCCAGCAGCTTTAGCTTCTCCAATGAGCAGTCCTTC
NA	TRBV6-2/TRBV6-3	NA	TRBJ2-1	CASSRPGREQFF	TGTGCCAGCAGCCGACCCGGGCGTGAGCAGTTCTTC
NA	TRBV6-5	many	TRBJ1-1	CASSDSDRSTEAFF	TGTGCCAGCAGTGACTCCGACAGGTCCACTGAAGCTTTCTTT
NA	TRBV6-1	many	TRBJ2-3	CASSVGDTQYF	TGTGCCAGCAGTGTTGGAGATACGCAGTATTTT
NA	TRBV28	few	TRBJ2-1	CASSVRDVEQFF	TGTGCCAGCAGTGTCCGGGACGTTGAGCAGTTCTTC
TRBD2	TRBV18	NA	TRBJ2-1	CASSSIAGTNNEQFF	TGTGCCAGCTCATCCATAGCGGGAACCAACAATGAGCAGTTCTTC
NA	TRBV20-1	few	TRBJ1-1	CSARTEAENTEAFF	TGCAGTGCTAGAACAGAGGCCGAGAACACTGAAGCTTTCTTT
NA	TRBV21-1	NA	TRBJ2-7	CASSGQNRGRFNEQYF	TGTGCCAGCAGCGGTCAAAACAGGGGGCGTTTCAACGAGCAGTACTTC
NA	TRBV6-1	many	TRBJ2-7	CASSEMTEKLNF	TGTGCCAGCAGTGAAATGACGGAGAAATTGAACTTC
NA	TRBV5-8	NA	TRBJ2-6	CASSRHSILSGGANVLAF	TGTGCCAGCAGCCGCCACAGTATTCTCTCTGGTGGGGCCAACGTCCTGGCTTTC
TRBD2	TRBV29-1	NA	TRBJ2-7	CSAGGGYEQYF	TGCAGCGCCGGGGGGGGGTACGAGCAGTACTTC
NA	TRBV27	few	TRBJ2-1	CASSPRGGLINNEQFF	TGTGCCAGCAGTCCCCGGGGCGGGCTTATCAACAATGAGCAGTTCTTC
TRBD2	TRBV10-3	NA	TRBJ2-1	CAISPGTSGVYNEQCF	TGTGCCATCAGCCCCGGGACTAGCGGCGTTTACAATGAGCAGTGCTTC
TRBD2	TRBV28	NA	TRBJ2-2	CASLGLAATGELFF	TGTGCCAGCTTGGGACTAGCGGCTACCGGGGAGCTGTTTTTT
NA	TRBV4-2	NA	TRBJ1-2	CASSPLLDGNYGYTF	TGTGCCAGCAGCCCACTACTAGACGGGAACTATGGCTACACCTTC
NA	TRBV25-1	NA	TRBJ1-1	CASSGLGGNTEAFF	TGTGCCAGCAGTGGTTTAGGGGGGAACACTGAAGCTTTCTTT
TRBD1	TRBV6-6	few	TRBJ2-1	CASTPVGQGEKDEQFF	TGTGCCAGCACGCCCGTCGGACAGGGTGAAAAAGATGAGCAGTTCTTC
TRBD1	TRBV7-9	many	TRBJ2-1	CASRDRGQGANEQFF	TGTGCCAGCAGGGATCGTGGACAGGGGGCGAATGAGCAGTTCTTC
NA	TRBV4-1	NA	TRBJ1-5	CARSQDGRKNQPQHF	TGCGCCAGGAGCCAAGATGGACGTAAAAATCAGCCCCAGCATTTT
NA	TRBV7-2	many	TRBJ2-1	CASSFGPTGEQFF	TGTGCCAGCAGCTTCGGGCCCACGGGTGAGCAGTTCTTC
NA	TRBV9	few	TRBJ2-1	CASSVGTNNEQFF	TGTGCCAGCAGCGTGGGGACAAACAATGAGCAGTTCTTC
TRBD1	TRBV5-1	NA	TRBJ1-1	CASSTGDSLNTEAFF	TGCGCCAGCAGCACGGGGGACAGTTTGAACACTGAAGCTTTCTTT
TRBD1	TRBV24-1	few	TRBJ2-1	CATRQGAINEQFF	TGTGCCACTCGACAGGGGGCGATCAATGAGCAGTTCTTC
NA	TRBV7-7	once	TRBJ1-4	CASSLTDNEKLFF	TGTGCTAGCAGCTTGACAGATAATGAAAAACTGTTTTTT
TRBD2	TRBV5-1	few	TRBJ2-1	CASSLVAGGNEQFF	TGCGCCAGCAGCTTGGTAGCGGGAGGCAATGAGCAGTTCTTC
NA	TRBV6-2/TRBV6-3	many	TRBJ2-3	CASRWTGTDTQYF	TGTGCCAGCAGATGGACTGGCACAGATACGCAGTATTTT
NA	TRBV4-1	many	TRBJ2-2	CASSQDMRNTGELFF	TGCGCCAGCAGCCAAGATATGAGGAACACCGGGGAGCTGTTTTTT